The source of this TCR beta chain is a study of cytomegalovirus exposure and HLA in healthy donors. This clone was counted between two and nine times. Amplification used 60 Vbeta primers and 13 Jbeta primers. Only in-frame clones appear in the TCRdb table, and some are missing; sequencing was by immunoSEQ multiplex PCR. In the table there are some 90,000 clones, roughly 85% of which are singletons. Germline CDR1 reads LNHNV; CDR2 reads YYDKDF (reference sequence). This CDR3 is 15 amino acids long. The V end lost 0 bases, the J end lost 2 bases, and 10 bases lay between the germline ends. Sequenced sample: PBMCs. The sequence was collected from a female donor in good health and CMV-seronegative. The chain has TRBV15 and TRBJ1-1; D may be TRBD1 (5 bases). CDR3 region: CATSRDRQKNTEAFF. The CDR3 bases are TGTGCCACCAGCAGAGATCGACAGAAAAACACTGAAGCTTTCTTT. The full variable domain, its missing parts supplied by reference TRBV15 and TRBJ1-1, is DAMVIQNPRYQVTQFGKPVTLSCSQTLNHNVMYWYQQKSSQAPKLLFHYYDKDFNNEADTPDNFQSRRPNTSFCFLDIRSPGLGDTAMYLCATSRDRQKNTEAFFGQGTRLTVV.